These 27 T cell receptor beta chains came from one sample sequenced in a study of metastatic and nonmetastatic thyroid tumors. TCRdb re-called the PCR reads with MiXCR. The table has roughly 34,000 clones, about 33% seen once; the top ten hold about 16%. Not a single patient had been given any form of treatment at any point before undergoing thyroid surgery. The sequenced sample consisted of tumor tissue. Every receptor here comes from a female donor with papillary thyroid cancer or a benign thyroid nodule (not recorded which). Some clones in this sample may be carry-over from other donors' samples.

The V call is TRBV15, the J call TRBJ1-5; D is unresolved. Germline CDR1 LNHNV, CDR2 YYDKDF (reference sequence). This CDR3 is built from 18 residues. The V gene lost 0 bases and the J gene lost 3 bases, with 18 bases spanning the gap. The CDR3 is CATSREGYEEKYNQPQHF. CDR3 nucleotide sequence: TGTGCCACCAGCAGAGAAGGCTACGAGGAGAAATACAATCAGCCCCAGCATTTT.

This clone was picked up one time. V usage is TRBV24-1 and J usage is TRBJ2-5; the D gene is possibly TRBD2 (5 bases). The CDR3 runs 12 residues. Trimming took 7 bases from V and 4 from J, leaving 9 bases between them. CDR1 is KGHDR and CDR2 is SFDVKD in the germline V gene. CDR3 sequence: CATSGVRETQYF. The CDR3 bases are TGTGCCACCAGCGGGGTCCGAGAGACCCAGTACTTC.

In this sample, this clone turned up a few times. The rearrangement uses TRBV28 and TRBJ1-5, with D uncertain. The CDR3 has 12 residues. The germline V gene has CDR1 MDHEN and CDR2 SYDVKM. The V and J ends lost 2 bases and 5 bases respectively, with 4 bases between them. The CDR3 DNA follows: TGTGCCAGCAGTTTAGTGTATCAGCCCCAGCATTTT. As protein: CASSLVYQPQHF. Full variable domain (missing parts from reference TRBV28 and TRBJ1-5): DVKVTQSSRYLVKRTGEKVFLECVQDMDHENMFWYRQDPGLGLRLIYFSYDVKMKEKGDIPEGYSVSREKKERFSLILESASTNQTSMYLCASSLVYQPQHFGDGTRLSIL.

This clone has a handful of counts. The chain links TRBV6-1 to TRBJ2-7; 8 positions agree with TRBD1. The CDR3 covers 14 residues. Germline V gene data show CDR1 as MNHNS and CDR2 as SASEGT. Trimming removed 5 bases from V and 2 bases from J; junction bases left unmatched: 5. The CDR3 loop reads CASSSQDRAYEQYF. DNA for the CDR3: TGTGCCAGCAGTTCGCAGGACAGGGCCTACGAGCAGTACTTC.

The chain recombines TRBV5-1 with TRBJ2-1; 9 nucleotides match TRBD2. Germline V gene data show CDR1 as SGHRS and CDR2 as YFSETQ. The CDR3 spans 15 residues. The ends lost 4 bases at V and 3 bases at J; junction bases unmatched: 5. The CDR3 DNA is TGCGCCAGCAGCCTAATAGCGGGAGACTACAATGAGCAGTTCTTC. It translates to CASSLIAGDYNEQFF.

This clone was found a few times. The CDR3 DNA follows: TGTGCCAGCAGCTTAGATATGGCAGGGGCGAGTCTTAATGGCTACACCTTC. Residues: CASSLDMAGASLNGYTF. V and J are TRBV11-2 and TRBJ1-2; tentative D call: TRBD1 (6 bases). The CDR3 covers 17 residues. Between the trimmed V and J ends, which lost 0 bases and 6 bases, there was a span of 20 bases. Germline V gene sequence: CDR1 SGHAT, CDR2 FQNNGV.

This chain connects TRBV19 to TRBJ1-2, with D unresolved. The CDR3 runs 15 residues. Germline V gene sequence: CDR1 LNHDA, CDR2 SQIVND (reference sequence). Trimming stripped 6 bases from V and 3 bases from J, with 17 bases between. This chain's CDR3 is CASRPSDWGHYGYTF. DNA for the CDR3: TGTGCCAGTAGACCCTCCGATTGGGGTCACTATGGCTACACCTTC.

The chain combines TRBV7-2 with TRBJ1-2, with D possibly TRBD1 on 5 matching bases. Deletions cut 0 bases from V and 6 bases from J, with 14 bases between. CDR3 length: 15 residues. CDR1 and CDR2 (germline): SGHTA, FQGNSA. CDR3 DNA sequence: TGTGCCAGCAGCTTAGCGGGAGGGGATCATAATGGCTACACCTTC. This encodes CASSLAGGDHNGYTF.

This clone was seen a handful of times. The chain uses TRBV12-3 or TRBV12-4 and TRBJ2-7; the D gene is possibly TRBD2 (6 bases). CDR3 length equals 12 residues. V dropped 10 bases and J dropped 4 bases, with 14 bases sitting between them. The DNA of the CDR3 is TGTGCCATACGGGTGCGGGGTTACGAGCAGTACTTC. It is translated as CAIRVRGYEQYF.

This clone came up many times. The sample contains more than one DNA sequence encoding this CDR3. The chain combines TRBV27 with TRBJ1-5, with D hard to call. The V gene's germline CDR1 is MNHEY and CDR2 SMNVEV (reference sequence). Between the trimmed V and J ends, which lost 0 bases and 0 bases, there was a span of 9 bases. This CDR3 is 16 amino acids long. The CDR3 bases are TGTGCCAGCAGTTTATCGGCGAGAAATAGCAATCAGCCCCAGCATTTT. It specifies CASSLSARNSNQPQHF.

This clone was recorded many times. The CDR3 sequence: CASSAGQGEQFF. The CDR3 DNA reads TGTGCCAGCAGTGCTGGACAGGGTGAGCAGTTCTTC. The chain employs TRBV6-1 and TRBJ2-1; 8 nucleotides line up with TRBD1. The CDR3 extends over 12 amino acids. Germline V gene lookup returns CDR1 MNHNS and CDR2 SASEGT. With 4 bases clipped from V and 9 bases from J, the junction kept 2 bases outside the gene matches.

The V call is TRBV5-1, the J call TRBJ2-2; 8 bases are shared with TRBD2. V lost 4 bases to trimming and J lost 6 bases; unmatched junction nucleotides: 5. Germline V gene lookup returns CDR1 SGHRS and CDR2 YFSETQ. The CDR3 length is 14 residues. The CDR3 sequence: CASSPSGGAGELFF. In DNA form, the CDR3 reads TGCGCCAGCAGCCCTTCGGGAGGGGCCGGGGAGCTGTTTTTT.

This clone is large within its sample. The V gene is TRBV6-5, the J gene TRBJ2-2; 15 nucleotides agree with TRBD2. Germline lookup yields CDR1 MNHEY and CDR2 SVGAGI. The length of the CDR3 is 18 residues. V dropped 6 bases and J dropped 4; count of bases not matched to a gene: 9. The CDR3 reads CASSQPGLAGGITGELFF. In DNA form, the CDR3 reads TGTGCCAGCAGCCAGCCGGGACTAGCGGGGGGAATCACCGGGGAGCTGTTTTTT.

J is TRBJ1-2 and V is TRBV10-3, with D uncertain. Trimming took off 6 bases at V and 2 bases at J, with 16 bases between the two ends. The CDR3 contains 15 residues. Germline V lookup: CDR1 ENHRY, CDR2 SYGVKD. CDR3 DNA sequence: TGTGCCATCAGAGCCGTGGAGAAACCAAACTATGGCTACACCTTC. It specifies CAIRAVEKPNYGYTF.

CDR3 sequence (DNA): TGTGCCAGCAGCACAAACAGGGAACACGCCGGGGAGCTGTTTTTT. This encodes CASSTNREHAGELFF. The chain links TRBV6-9 to TRBJ2-2, with a tentative D call TRBD1 (6 bases). V was pared by 6 bases and J by 6 bases, with 17 bases between. Germline values: CDR1 MNHGY, CDR2 SVAAGI. This CDR3 is built from 15 residues.

The chain couples TRBV5-5 to TRBJ2-7, with TRBD1 matching 7 bases. This CDR3 is built from 14 residues. After removal of 2 bases from V and 5 bases from J, the junction contained 7 bases not matched to a gene. Germline CDR1 reads SGHKS; CDR2 reads YYEKEE (reference sequence). Here the CDR3 reads CASSLGTVGNEQYF. CDR3 nucleotides: TGTGCCAGCAGCTTAGGGACAGTGGGCAACGAGCAGTACTTC.

This clone was detected only a few times. The rearrangement links TRBV6-1 to TRBJ2-1; D may be TRBD2 (6 bases). Germline V lookup: CDR1 MNHNS, CDR2 SASEGT. The germline V and J ends were trimmed by 6 bases and 7 bases, with 7 bases remaining between them. The CDR3 sequence is 11 residues long. The CDR3 DNA reads as TGTGCCAGCAGGGCGGGGAATGAGCAGTTCTTC. Protein sequence: CASRAGNEQFF.

This clone was counted at least ten times. The rearrangement uses TRBV5-1 and TRBJ2-3; possible D gene TRBD1, 5 bases. Germline loops: CDR1 SGHRS, CDR2 YFSETQ. V lost 0 bases and J 3 bases, leaving 8 bases between the germline ends. This CDR3 spans 14 amino acids. The CDR3 loop reads CASSLGRATDTQYF. CDR3 bases: TGCGCCAGCAGCTTGGGCAGGGCGACAGATACGCAGTATTTT.

The chain couples TRBV9 to TRBJ2-1, with D possibly being TRBD1 (5 bases). Trimming stripped 0 bases from V and 2 bases from J, with 9 bases between. This CDR3 contains 15 residues. Germline CDR1 reads SGDLS; CDR2 reads YYNGEE. The CDR3 DNA sequence: TGTGCCAGCAGCGTAGGACAGTCTACCTACAATGAGCAGTTCTTC. This encodes CASSVGQSTYNEQFF.

The count of this clone is one. The chain links TRBV4-2 to TRBJ2-7, with 7 nucleotides matching TRBD1. Germline values: CDR1 LGHNA, CDR2 YNFKEQ. J gave up 7 bases and V 3 bases, and 6 bases lay outside the gene matches. The CDR3 totals 13 residues. The CDR3 loop reads CASSHETGREQYF. The CDR3 coding sequence is TGTGCCAGCAGCCACGAGACAGGGCGAGAGCAGTACTTC.

CDR3 sequence reads: CASSFDSMREIYEQYF. The CDR3 DNA is TGCGCCAGCAGCTTCGATTCTATGCGGGAGATCTACGAGCAGTACTTC. The V call is TRBV5-1, the J call TRBJ2-7; 7 positions match TRBD2. The CDR3 consists of 16 residues. Germline V gene data show CDR1 as SGHRS and CDR2 as YFSETQ. V lost 2 bases to trimming and J lost 3 bases; unmatched junction nucleotides: 11.

This clone turned up a few times. The chain couples TRBV25-1 to TRBJ2-7, with D possibly TRBD2 on 6 matching bases. The V gene lost 1 base and the J gene lost 5 bases, with 9 bases spanning the gap. There are 13 residues in the CDR3. The germline V gene encodes CDR1 MGHDK and CDR2 SYGVNS. This CDR3 is CASSESWRDEQYF. DNA for the CDR3: TGTGCCAGCAGTGAATCCTGGAGGGACGAGCAGTACTTC.

The chain combines TRBV6-2 or TRBV6-3 with TRBJ2-3, with 7 positions matching TRBD2. Per the germline V gene, CDR1 is MNHEY and CDR2 is SVGEGT. The CDR3 covers 11 residues. Unmatched junction bases numbered 7, after V lost 4 bases and J lost 15 bases. In DNA form, the CDR3 reads TGTGCCAGCAGTTCCGGCGGGAGAGTCTATTTT. Translation gives CASSSGGRVYF.

This rearrangement joins TRBV6-2 or TRBV6-3 to TRBJ2-3, with D maybe TRBD1 (6 bases). This CDR3 has 17 residues. With 0 bases removed from V and 3 bases from J, the gap between germline ends came to 16 bases. Germline loops: CDR1 MNHEY, CDR2 SVGEGT. Written as DNA, the CDR3 is TGTGCCAGCAGTTACTCGATGGACAGCGCAGGGACAGATACGCAGTATTTT. Its protein product is CASSYSMDSAGTDTQYF.

This rearrangement joins TRBV6-4 to TRBJ2-1; the D is unclear. CDR1 is MRHNA, CDR2 SNTAGT, per germline. Trimming pared 5 bases from V and 5 bases from J, leaving 10 bases between. This CDR3 has 13 amino acids. CDR3 protein: CASSKTWDNEQFF. CDR3 nucleotide sequence: TGTGCCAGCAGTAAGACGTGGGACAATGAGCAGTTCTTC.

The chain combines TRBV27 with TRBJ1-6, with no clear D. Germline V lookup: CDR1 MNHEY, CDR2 SMNVEV (reference sequence). The CDR3 spans 13 residues. V lost 3 bases and J 6 bases, leaving 6 bases between the germline ends. CDR3 coding DNA: TGTGCCAGCAGTTTCGAACCTAATTCACCCCTCCACTTT. This gives the protein CASSFEPNSPLHF.

The CDR3 DNA follows: TGTGCCAGCAGCCAAGGGGAGGCAGGGGTCCAAGAGACCCAGTACTTC. Protein: CASSQGEAGVQETQYF. The chain uses TRBV4-2 and TRBJ2-5; perhaps D is TRBD1 or TRBD2 (6 bases each). Germline values: CDR1 LGHNA, CDR2 YNFKEQ. Trimming took 1 base from V and 1 from J, leaving 13 bases between them. The CDR3 runs 16 residues.